This T cell receptor beta chain was sequenced for a study of PD-1 blockade in classical Hodgkin lymphoma. General study findings and limits: What drove the repertoire differences, possibly disease activity or prior therapy, has not been defined. Reported findings placed baseline TCR diversity lower in newly diagnosed patients (compared with healthy donors).

Method: immunoSEQ multiplex PCR; TCRdb's copy keeps in-frame clones and lacks some. The repertoire holds about 28,000 clones, about 89% seen once, with 3% to 4% in the top ten. The sample holds one count of this clone. Its antigen is currently unknown. Stated time point: newly diagnosed, previously untreated cHL patient sample. The V gene lost 10 bases and the J gene lost 7 bases, with 16 bases spanning the gap. This CDR3 region has 13 residues. Germline values: CDR1 MDHEN, CDR2 SYDVKM. What was sequenced was peripheral blood mononuclear cells (PBMCs). The rearrangement joins TRBV28 to TRBJ1-4, with D hard to call. The sequence was obtained from a human donor with classical Hodgkin lymphoma. Here the CDR3 reads CATLSPSSEKLFF. CDR3 in DNA: TGTGCCACCTTATCCCCCTCGAGTGAAAAACTGTTTTTT.